These 10 T cell receptor beta chains share one sample of origin, sequenced in a study of cytomegalovirus exposure and HLA in healthy donors. The PCR made use of 60 Vbeta and 13 Jbeta primers. The assay was immunoSEQ multiplex PCR, and TCRdb's table has in-frame clones only and misses some. The data show some 99,000 clones, roughly 76% seen once. Sequencing input: PBMCs. All receptors derive from a middle-aged man in good health and CMV-seronegative.

The chain employs TRBV28 and TRBJ2-7, with a possible D match to TRBD2 (6 bases). The CDR3 sequence is 16 residues long. Trimming left V 1 base short and J 1 base short, with 14 bases between. The V gene's germline CDR1 is MDHEN and CDR2 SYDVKM. In nucleotides, the CDR3 is TGTGCCAGCAGTTTATTTGCGGGAACTAGATCCTACGAGCAGTACTTC. This translates into CASSLFAGTRSYEQYF.

The chain carries TRBV4-1 and TRBJ2-1, with 11 bases fitting TRBD2. CDR1 MGHRA and CDR2 YSYEKL come from the germline V gene. Trimming took 3 bases from V and 5 from J; bases not matched to a gene: 9. The CDR3 spans 17 residues. The CDR3 sequence is CASSHTSGRPLHNEQFF. CDR3 in DNA: TGCGCCAGCAGCCATACTAGCGGGAGACCACTACACAATGAGCAGTTCTTC.

This sequence joins TRBV5-1 and TRBJ1-5; TRBD1 agrees at 7 bases. Trimming at V came to 0 bases and at J to 3 bases, leaving 3 bases not matched to a gene. This CDR3 has 15 amino acids. CDR1 and CDR2 (germline): SGHRS, YFSETQ. The CDR3 here is CASSLGDSLNQPQHF. DNA for the CDR3: TGCGCCAGCAGCTTGGGGGACAGTCTCAATCAGCCCCAGCATTTT.

The V call is TRBV7-9, the J call TRBJ2-1, with TRBD1 matching 10 bases. The V gene's germline CDR1 is SEHNR and CDR2 FQNEAQ (reference sequence). CDR3 length: 16 amino acids. V was clipped by 1 base and J by 8 bases; unmatched bases: 8. CDR3 coding DNA: TGTGCCAGCAGCTTAGGGTTAGGGACAGGGGCTTATGAGCAGTTCTTC. This codes for CASSLGLGTGAYEQFF.

This clone was observed a handful of times. The chain uses TRBV9 and TRBJ2-5; TRBD2 aligns across 11 bases. The CDR3 covers 15 residues. Germline V lookup: CDR1 SGDLS, CDR2 YYNGEE. J gave up 3 bases and V 0 bases, and 1 base lay outside the gene matches. CDR3 amino acids: CASSVGSGGEETQYF. The CDR3 DNA reads TGTGCCAGCAGCGTAGGTAGCGGGGGGGAAGAGACCCAGTACTTC.

The gene calls are TRBV4-1 and TRBJ2-3; 7 bases match TRBD1. CDR3 size: 15 residues. The V gene end was trimmed by 3 bases and the J gene end by 8 bases; junction bases not matched to a gene: 11. Germline V gene lookup returns CDR1 MGHRA and CDR2 YSYEKL. The CDR3 sequence is CASSQPDRDRATQYF. The CDR3 DNA follows: TGCGCCAGCAGCCAGCCCGACAGGGATCGGGCTACGCAGTATTTT.

V gene TRBV9 combines with J gene TRBJ2-1; 13 positions agree with TRBD2. The V and J ends lost 3 bases and 4 bases, in that order; junction bases with no gene match: 1. Germline values: CDR1 SGDLS, CDR2 YYNGEE. The CDR3 totals 15 residues. As DNA, the CDR3 is TGTGCCAGCAGCGGGACTAGCGGGAGATACAATGAGCAGTTCTTC. Its protein product is CASSGTSGRYNEQFF.

This chain links TRBV10-3 with TRBJ2-7; unclear D gene. The CDR3 has 13 amino acids. V was clipped by 4 bases and J by 1 base, with 8 bases between them. Germline V CDR1 and CDR2: ENHRY, SYGVKD. The CDR3 sequence: CAISGGSSYEQYF. Here the CDR3 DNA reads TGTGCCATCAGTGGCGGTTCTTCCTACGAGCAGTACTTC.

CDR3 sequence (DNA): TGTGCCAGCAAAGGGGCCGGACGGGGGACTTACGAGCAGTACTTC. Translating it yields CASKGAGRGTYEQYF. The chain links TRBV28 to TRBJ2-7; perhaps TRBD2 as D (6 bases). From germline, CDR1 is MDHEN and CDR2 SYDVKM. The CDR3 covers 15 residues. V lost 7 bases, J lost 4 bases, and 20 bases lay in between.

The rearrangement joins TRBV7-2 to TRBJ1-1; TRBD1 aligns across 7 bases. V lost 5 bases and J lost 13; bases outside the gene matches: 16. CDR3 length: 14 amino acids. CDR1 SGHTA and CDR2 FQGNSA come from the germline V gene. The CDR3 sequence is CASSQPQGQTVVFF. CDR3 sequence (DNA): TGTGCCAGCAGCCAACCGCAGGGACAGACCGTAGTTTTCTTT.